This TCR beta chain is drawn from a study of PD-L1 blockade in urothelial cancer. Clones were read by immunoSEQ multiplex PCR, and TCRdb kept only the in-frame ones, dropping some. The table lists roughly 56,000 clones, about 82% of them singletons. As to time point: pretreatment peripheral blood. The sample consisted of PBMCs, taken around atezolizumab (anti-PD-L1) treatment. This clonotype originated in a man between 60 and 75 years old with urothelial cancer.

The CDR3 nucleotides are TGCGCCAGCAGCCCGCGGGACGGTTATAGCAATCAGCCCCAGCATTTT. Translated: CASSPRDGYSNQPQHF. The genes are TRBV4-1 and TRBJ1-5; D possibly corresponds to TRBD1 (5 bases). The length of the CDR3 is 16 residues. Germline assignment: CDR1 MGHRA and CDR2 YSYEKL. Deletions cut 4 bases from V and 0 bases from J, with 13 bases between.